This T cell receptor (beta chain) originates from a study of cytomegalovirus exposure and HLA in healthy donors. PCR used 60 Vbeta primers and 13 Jbeta primers. Profiling relied on immunoSEQ multiplex PCR, and the TCRdb table lists in-frame clones only, not all of them. The table lists fewer than 55,000 clones, 72% of them singletons. The CDR3 contains 17 residues. The V segment lost 1 base and the J segment 6 bases; nucleotides outside the gene matches: 12. Germline lookup yields CDR1 SGHDN and CDR2 FVKESK. This clone was observed once. This sequence joins TRBV14 and TRBJ2-3; 8 nucleotides line up with TRBD2. The sample comprised PBMCs. This receptor was taken from a woman in her fifties or sixties in good health and CMV-seropositive. The CDR3 loop reads CASSQVGLAGGMDTQYF. The CDR3 DNA sequence: TGTGCCAGCAGCCAAGTCGGTTTGGCGGGAGGCATGGATACGCAGTATTTT.